This T cell receptor (beta chain) was found in a study of beta chain features in type 1 diabetes. Study-wide findings and caveats: Although PCR might favor shorter templates, it would do so equally in patients and controls.

From germline, CDR1 is SGHKS and CDR2 YYEKEE (reference sequence). There are 14 residues in the CDR3. V was clipped by 4 bases and J by 4 bases, with 11 bases between them. The whole isolated RNA underwent reverse transcription, so sequencing captured expressed TCRB transcripts. Using immunoSEQ multiplex PCR, the repertoire was profiled, and TCRdb retains in-frame clones only, with some absent. The sample has some 330,000 clones, approximately 10% seen once. Details on this clone: What it binds is unknown.

Specimen: naive CD4+ T cells from blood. The TCR sequence derives from a woman in her twenties or thirties in good health. The chain joins TRBV5-5 to TRBJ2-2, with D perhaps matching TRBD2 (6 bases). This chain's CDR3 is CASSLGTGTGELFF. CDR3 bases: TGTGCCAGCAGCCTGGGGACTGGCACCGGGGAGCTGTTTTTT.